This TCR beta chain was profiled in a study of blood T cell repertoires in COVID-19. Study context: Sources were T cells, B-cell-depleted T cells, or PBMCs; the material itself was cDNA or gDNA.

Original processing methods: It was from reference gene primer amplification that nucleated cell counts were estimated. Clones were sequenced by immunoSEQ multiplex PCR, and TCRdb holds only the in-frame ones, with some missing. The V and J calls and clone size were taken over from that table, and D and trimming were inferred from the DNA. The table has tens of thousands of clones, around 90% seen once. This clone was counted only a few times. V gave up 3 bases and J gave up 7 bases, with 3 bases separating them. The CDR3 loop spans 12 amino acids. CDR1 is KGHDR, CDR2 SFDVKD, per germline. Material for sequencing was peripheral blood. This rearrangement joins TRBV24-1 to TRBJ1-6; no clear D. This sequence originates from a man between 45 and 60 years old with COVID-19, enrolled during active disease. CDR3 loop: CATSDGNSPLHF. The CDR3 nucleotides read TGTGCCACCAGTGATGGCAATTCACCCCTCCACTTT.